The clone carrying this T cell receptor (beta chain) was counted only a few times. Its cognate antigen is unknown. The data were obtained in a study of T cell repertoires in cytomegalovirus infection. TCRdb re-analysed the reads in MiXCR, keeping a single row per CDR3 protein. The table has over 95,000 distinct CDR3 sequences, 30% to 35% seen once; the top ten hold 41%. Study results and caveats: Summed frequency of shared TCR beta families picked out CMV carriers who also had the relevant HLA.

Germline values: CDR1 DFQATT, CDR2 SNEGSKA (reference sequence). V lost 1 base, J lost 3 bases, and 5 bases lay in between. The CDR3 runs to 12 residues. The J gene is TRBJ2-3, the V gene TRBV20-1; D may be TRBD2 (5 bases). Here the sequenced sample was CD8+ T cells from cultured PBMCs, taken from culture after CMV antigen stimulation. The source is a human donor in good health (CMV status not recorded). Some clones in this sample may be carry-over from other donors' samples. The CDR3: CSARGGTDTQYF. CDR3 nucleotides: TGCAGTGCTAGAGGAGGGACAGATACGCAGTATTTT.